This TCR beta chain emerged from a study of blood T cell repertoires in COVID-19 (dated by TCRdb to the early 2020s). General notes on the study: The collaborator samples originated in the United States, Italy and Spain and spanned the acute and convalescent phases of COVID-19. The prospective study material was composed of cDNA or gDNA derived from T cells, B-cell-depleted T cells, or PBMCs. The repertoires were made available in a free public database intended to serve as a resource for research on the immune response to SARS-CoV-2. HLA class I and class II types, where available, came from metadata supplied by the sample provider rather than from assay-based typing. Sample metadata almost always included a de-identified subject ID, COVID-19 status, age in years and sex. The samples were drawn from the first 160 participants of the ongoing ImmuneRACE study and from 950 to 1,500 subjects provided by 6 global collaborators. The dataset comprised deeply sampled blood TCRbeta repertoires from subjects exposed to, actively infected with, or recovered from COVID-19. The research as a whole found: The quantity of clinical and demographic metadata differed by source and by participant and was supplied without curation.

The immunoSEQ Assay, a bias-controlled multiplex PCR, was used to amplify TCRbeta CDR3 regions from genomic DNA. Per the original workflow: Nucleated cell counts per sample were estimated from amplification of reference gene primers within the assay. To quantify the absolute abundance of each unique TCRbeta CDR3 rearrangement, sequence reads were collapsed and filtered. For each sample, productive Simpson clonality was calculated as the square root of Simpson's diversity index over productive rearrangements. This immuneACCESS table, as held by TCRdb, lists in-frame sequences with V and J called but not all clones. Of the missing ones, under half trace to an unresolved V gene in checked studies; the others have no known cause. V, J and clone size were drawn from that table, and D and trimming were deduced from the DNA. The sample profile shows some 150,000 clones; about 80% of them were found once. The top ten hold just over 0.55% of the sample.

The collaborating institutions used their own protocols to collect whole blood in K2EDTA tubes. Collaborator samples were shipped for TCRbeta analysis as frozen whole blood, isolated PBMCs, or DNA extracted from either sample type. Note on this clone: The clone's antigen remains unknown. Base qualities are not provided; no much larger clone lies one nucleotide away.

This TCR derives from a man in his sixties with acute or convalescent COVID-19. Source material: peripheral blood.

The CDR3 reads as follows: CASSSGTGAYEQYF. The sequenced DNA is TGTGCCAGCAGTTCCGGGACAGGAGCCTACGAGCAGTACTTC. The chain is assembled from TRBV28 and TRBJ2-7, with 8 central nucleotides matching TRBD1. Based on the germline V gene, the CDR1 and CDR2 sequences are MDHEN and SYDVKM. The CDR3 contains 14 residues, cysteine and phenylalanine counted. Only the CDR3 region is kept as DNA, spanning 42 bases read in frame from base 1. V is trimmed back by 4 bases and J by 2 bases, and the junction contains 4 bases that no gene match accounts for.